This T cell receptor beta chain was obtained from a study of radiation and T cells in renal cell carcinoma. As for the study in general: Nephrectomy followed 15 Gy stereotactic body radiation by 4 weeks. Notes on the study in general: Top tumor clonotypes rose in blood 2 weeks post-radiation, then contracted.

Clones were read by immunoSEQ multiplex PCR, and TCRdb kept only the in-frame ones, dropping some. The sample has some 120,000 clones, 82% seen once. Indicated time point: baseline pretreatment blood. As for treatment: 15 Gy SBRT to primary tumor, nephrectomy 4 weeks later. The patient's renal cell carcinoma had clear cell pathology. This clone has just one count. Its antigen is not known. This CDR3 spans 11 amino acids. CDR1 SQVTM and CDR2 ANQGSEA come from the germline V gene. Trimming shortened V by 7 bases and J by 3 bases, and 10 bases separated the two germline ends. The clonotype comes from a woman aged 55-69 years with renal cell carcinoma. The V and J genes are TRBV29-1 and TRBJ2-7, with D maybe TRBD1 (6 bases). This specimen was blood, taken from a patient whose treatment included radiotherapy and nephrectomy. The CDR3 DNA is TGCAGCGCCGGACAGTACTACGAGCAGTACTTC. This encodes CSAGQYYEQYF.